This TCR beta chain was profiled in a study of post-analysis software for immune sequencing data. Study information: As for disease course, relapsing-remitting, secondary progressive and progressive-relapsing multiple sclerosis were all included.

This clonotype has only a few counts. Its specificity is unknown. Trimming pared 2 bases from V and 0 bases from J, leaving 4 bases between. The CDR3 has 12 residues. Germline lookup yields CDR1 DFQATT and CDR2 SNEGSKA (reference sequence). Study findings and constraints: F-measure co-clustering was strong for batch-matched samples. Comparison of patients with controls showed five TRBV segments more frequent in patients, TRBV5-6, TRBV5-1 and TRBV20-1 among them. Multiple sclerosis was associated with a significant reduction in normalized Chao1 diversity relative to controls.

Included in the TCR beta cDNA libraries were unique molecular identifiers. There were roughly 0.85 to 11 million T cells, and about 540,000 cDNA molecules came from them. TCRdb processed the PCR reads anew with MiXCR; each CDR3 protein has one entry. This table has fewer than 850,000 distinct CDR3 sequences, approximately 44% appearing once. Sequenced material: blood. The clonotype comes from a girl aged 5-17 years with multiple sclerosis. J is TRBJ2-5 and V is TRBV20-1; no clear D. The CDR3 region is CSARQDQETQYF. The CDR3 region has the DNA TGCAGTGCTAGACAGGACCAAGAGACCCAGTACTTC.